The sequence of this T cell receptor beta chain was determined in a study of cytomegalovirus exposure and HLA in healthy donors. Researchers ran the PCR with 60 Vbeta and 13 Jbeta primers. Authors' analysis steps: Unique TCR beta chains totaled roughly 80 million in a later count, with around 11 million of them shared. Assay used: immunoSEQ multiplex PCR; TCRdb lists only in-frame clones, some missing. The V and J calls and clone size were taken over from that table, and D and trimming were inferred from the DNA. Among fewer than 150,000 clones listed, around 80% were seen once. Unmatched junction bases numbered 5, after V lost 6 bases and J lost 3 bases. The CDR3 length is 13 residues. Per the germline V gene, CDR1 is MNHEY and CDR2 is SMNVEV (reference sequence). Study results and caveats: In an earlier analysis, about 87% or about 30%: the productive usage of most TCR beta V segments. Near-uniform donor sequencing depth was presumed by presence/absence analyses.

Details on this clone: Its matching antigen is unknown.

Sequencing was carried out using PBMCs. V and J are TRBV27 and TRBJ2-7, with 7 bases aligning to TRBD1. The source is a man aged 30 to 39 in good health and CMV-seronegative. CDR3: CASRQGSYYEQYF. The CDR3 DNA is TGTGCCAGCAGACAGGGGTCGTACTACGAGCAGTACTTC.